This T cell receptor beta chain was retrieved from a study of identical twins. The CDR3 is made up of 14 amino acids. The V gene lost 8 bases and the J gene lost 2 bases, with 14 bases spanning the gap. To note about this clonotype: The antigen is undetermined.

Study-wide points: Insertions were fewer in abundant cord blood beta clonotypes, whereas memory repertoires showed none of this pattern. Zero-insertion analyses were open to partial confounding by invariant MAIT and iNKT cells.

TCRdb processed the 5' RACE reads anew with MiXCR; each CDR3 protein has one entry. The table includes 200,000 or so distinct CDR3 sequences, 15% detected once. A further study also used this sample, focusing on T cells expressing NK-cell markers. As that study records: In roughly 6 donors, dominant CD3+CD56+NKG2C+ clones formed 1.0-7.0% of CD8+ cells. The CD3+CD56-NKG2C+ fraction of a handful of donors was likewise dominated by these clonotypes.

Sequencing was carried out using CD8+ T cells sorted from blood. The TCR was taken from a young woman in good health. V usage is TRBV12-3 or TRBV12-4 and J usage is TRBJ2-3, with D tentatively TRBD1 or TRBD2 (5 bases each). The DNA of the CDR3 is TGTGCCAGCGGATCCGGGACGGTCACAGATACGCAGTATTTT. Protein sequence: CASGSGTVTDTQYF.